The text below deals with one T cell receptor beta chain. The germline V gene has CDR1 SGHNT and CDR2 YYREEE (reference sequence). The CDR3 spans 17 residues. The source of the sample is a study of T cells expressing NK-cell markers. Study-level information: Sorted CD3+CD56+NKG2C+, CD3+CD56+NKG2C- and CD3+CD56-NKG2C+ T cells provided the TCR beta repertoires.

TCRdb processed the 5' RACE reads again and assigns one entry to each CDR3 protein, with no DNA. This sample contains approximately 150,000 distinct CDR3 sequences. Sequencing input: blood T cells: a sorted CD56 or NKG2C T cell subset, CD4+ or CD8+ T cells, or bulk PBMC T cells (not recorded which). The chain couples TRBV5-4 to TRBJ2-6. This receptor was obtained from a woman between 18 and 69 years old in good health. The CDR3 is CASSFGRQSSGANVLTF.